These 3 T cell receptor beta chains share one sample of origin, sequenced in a study of blood T cells in healthy people across ages (dated by TCRdb to the mid-2010s). The library was generated by 5' RACE. The reads were generated on an Illumina HiSeq 2500. A second PCR of about 6 to 11 cycles was performed with a sample-barcoded 5' primer and a J-beta primer mix. TCRdb took the public reads, trimmed them with fastp at Q25, ran MiXCR for clone calling and kept in-frame beta chains. Each entry merges the rows of one CDR3 protein and shows their most common DNA and genes. The sample profile shows about 1.8 million distinct CDR3 sequences; about 50% of them were found once. The ten top clones hold about 2.1% of the sample. Sequencing input: blood. The source is a woman between 35 and 50 years old in good health.

This rearrangement joins TRBV4-2 to TRBJ2-1; 11 nucleotides align to TRBD2. From germline, CDR1 is LGHNA and CDR2 YNFKEQ. V was pared by 1 base and J by 9 bases, with 11 bases of the junction left unmatched. The CDR3 has 17 amino acids. The CDR3 sequence is CASSQGLAGGPRGEQFF. The CDR3 DNA follows: TGTGCCAGCAGCCAAGGATTAGCGGGGGGGCCAAGGGGTGAGCAGTTCTTC.

V usage is TRBV29-1 and J usage is TRBJ2-5, with D possibly called TRBD1 or TRBD2 (5 bases each). Germline CDR1 SQVTM, CDR2 ANQGSEA. The CDR3 totals 13 residues. V was pared by 8 bases and J by 1 base, with 14 bases between. Here the CDR3 DNA reads TGCAGCTCGCGCCCCGGGACCCAAGAGACCCAGTACTTC. Its translation is CSSRPGTQETQYF.

The J gene is TRBJ1-6, the V gene TRBV5-1, with D unresolved. V shed 3 bases and J shed 7 bases, with 11 bases lying between them. Germline V CDR1 and CDR2: SGHRS, YFSETQ. The CDR3 runs 14 residues. The CDR3 nucleotides read TGCGCCAGCAGCTACGGGTCTCAAAATTCACCCCTCCACTTT. It codes for CASSYGSQNSPLHF.